A selection of T cell receptor beta chains follows, all from one sample in a study of cytomegalovirus exposure and HLA in healthy donors. The table came from immunoSEQ multiplex PCR; TCRdb's copy has only in-frame clones and leaves some out. In the table there are some 190,000 clones, around 88% of which are singletons. Sequencing was carried out using PBMCs. Receptor source: a man aged 40-49 years in good health and CMV-seropositive. Each CDR3 is given with its conserved first and last residue. The order of the fields is V gene, D gene, clone size, J gene, CDR3 DNA, CDR3 protein. D genes are given only for firm matches. A row's size may be missing; if present it is once, few, many or a size class.

TRBV6-5	TRBD2	.	TRBJ2-1	TGTGCCAGCAGTTATTCGGGAGGGCAGATTAGGAGGCAGTTCTTC	CASSYSGGQIRRQFF
TRBV28	.	.	TRBJ2-7	TGTGCCAGCAGTTTAACAGCCTCCTACGAGCAGTACTTC	CASSLTASYEQYF
TRBV7-9	TRBD2	.	TRBJ2-1	TGTGCCAGCAGTTCGGGACTAATGGGCAGCTACAATGAGCAGTTCTTC	CASSSGLMGSYNEQFF
TRBV29-1	.	.	TRBJ1-2	TGCAGCGTTGTAATGGTGGCAGGGGTCGGCTACACCTTC	CSVVMVAGVGYTF
TRBV19	.	.	TRBJ2-1	TGTGCCAGTAGTATCAGCGCTCGAAAGCAGTTCTTC	CASSISARKQFF
TRBV10-1	.	few	TRBJ2-7	TGCGCCAGCAGTGAAGGCGGATCCTACGAGCAGTACTTC	CASSEGGSYEQYF
TRBV18	TRBD1	.	TRBJ1-1	TGTGCCAGCTCACCTCCGGGACAGAAGAACACTGAAGCTTTCTTT	CASSPPGQKNTEAFF
TRBV6-1	.	.	TRBJ1-1	TGTGCCAGCAGTGAACAGGGAGGGGACACTGAAGCTTTCTTT	CASSEQGGDTEAFF
TRBV27	TRBD1	.	TRBJ2-7	TGTGCCAGCAGTTTAACTGTGGGACAGGGGCCCTACGAGCAGTACTTC	CASSLTVGQGPYEQYF
TRBV7-2	.	.	TRBJ1-3	TGTGCCAGCAGCTTAGGGTCAGGAAGAAACACCATATATTTT	CASSLGSGRNTIYF
TRBV4-1	.	.	TRBJ2-5	TGCGCCAGCAGCCCCGGGGGGCGAGAGACCCAGTACTTC	CASSPGGRETQYF
TRBV5-4	.	.	TRBJ2-3	TGTGCCAGCAGCTCCCGTCGGGGGAACACAGATACGCAGTATTTT	CASSSRRGNTDTQYF
TRBV5-6	TRBD1	few	TRBJ1-1	TGTGCCAGCATCGGGACAGGGGATAAATTTAACACTGAAGCTTTCTTT	CASIGTGDKFNTEAFF
TRBV4-1	TRBD1	.	TRBJ2-7	TGCGCCAGCAGCCAAGAACCGGGACAGGGGGCTTACGAGCAGTACTTC	CASSQEPGQGAYEQYF
TRBV6-4	TRBD2	.	TRBJ2-1	TGTGCCAGCAGTGACTCTTTTGGGACTAGCGGCAACAATGAGCAGTTCTTC	CASSDSFGTSGNNEQFF
TRBV13	TRBD1	.	TRBJ2-1	TGTGCCAGCAGCTTTGGCTCAGGGGGCGCCTACAATGAGCAGTTCTTC	CASSFGSGGAYNEQFF
TRBV6-6	TRBD1	.	TRBJ2-7	TGTGCCAGCAGTTATCAAACAGGGGGTGGGGAGCAGTACTTC	CASSYQTGGGEQYF
TRBV6-6	.	.	TRBJ1-1	TGTGCCAGCAGTGGACAGATGAACACTGAAGCTTTCTTT	CASSGQMNTEAFF
TRBV27	TRBD2	.	TRBJ2-1	TGTGCCAGCAGTTCGGATTTAGCGGGTCTCTCCTACAATGAGCAGTTCTTC	CASSSDLAGLSYNEQFF
TRBV29-1	.	.	TRBJ1-5	TGCAGCGTTGTGGCCCCTCCCAATCAGCCCCAGCATTTT	CSVVAPPNQPQHF
TRBV6-6	TRBD2	.	TRBJ2-5	TGTGCCAGCAAGGGAGCGGGAGAAGAGACCCAGTACTTC	CASKGAGEETQYF
TRBV7-9	.	.	TRBJ1-1	TGTTCCAGCAACCCGTTGCGCCAGGGGCCTCGTAAGAACACTGAAGCTTTCTTT	CSSNPLRQGPRKNTEAFF
TRBV25-1	TRBD2	.	TRBJ2-2	TGTGCCAGTGGCCAGCGGGAGACCGGGGAGCTGTTTTTT	CASGQRETGELFF
TRBV11-2	.	.	TRBJ1-4	TGTGCCAGCAGTTCAGGAATGATGGGTAATGAAAAACTGTTTTTT	CASSSGMMGNEKLFF
TRBV9	TRBD2	.	TRBJ2-3	TGTGCCAGCAGCGGAGGGACTAGCGGGGCCTCAGATACGCAGTATTTT	CASSGGTSGASDTQYF
TRBV19	.	.	TRBJ2-7	TGTGCCAGTAGTATAGGCGGGGACTCCTACGAGCAGTACTTC	CASSIGGDSYEQYF
TRBV7-2	.	.	TRBJ2-1	TGTGCCAGCAGCCCTCAGGGTTCCGACAATGAGCAGTTCTTC	CASSPQGSDNEQFF
TRBV7-8	.	.	TRBJ2-2	TGTGCCAGCAGCCCTCGGGCGGGGGCGGGCACCGGGGAGCTGTTTTTT	CASSPRAGAGTGELFF
TRBV7-9	.	.	TRBJ1-5	TGTGCCAGCCGTGCGGGGGGCAATCAGCCCCAGCATTTT	CASRAGGNQPQHF
TRBV27	.	.	TRBJ1-1	TGTGCCAGCACGAAGTGGGGGGAAAGGGACACTGAAGCTTTCTTT	CASTKWGERDTEAFF
TRBV19	TRBD2	.	TRBJ2-1	TGTGCCAGTAGTAGGCTAGCGGAAGATGATGAGCAGTTCTTC	CASSRLAEDDEQFF
TRBV19	TRBD2	.	TRBJ2-1	TGTGCCAGTAGTCCACAACTAGCGGGAGGGGGAGAGCAGTTCTTC	CASSPQLAGGGEQFF
TRBV6-1	.	.	TRBJ1-4	TGTGCCAGCATTTCCGGCGACGCGGCTAATGAAAAACTGTTTTTT	CASISGDAANEKLFF
TRBV6-1	TRBD1	.	TRBJ2-7	TGTGCCAGCGCGCCGGACAGGGCGTCCTACGAGCAGTACTTC	CASAPDRASYEQYF
TRBV6-1	.	.	TRBJ1-2	TGTGCCAGCAGTGAATTACAGTATGGCTACACCTTC	CASSELQYGYTF
TRBV23-1	.	once	TRBJ1-3	TGCGCCAGCAGTCAATCGGGGGGAATCTGGAACACCATATATTTT	CASSQSGGIWNTIYF
TRBV7-8	.	.	TRBJ1-1	TGTGCCAGCAGCTCTACGGGGGAAACTGAAGCTTTCTTT	CASSSTGETEAFF
TRBV7-6	TRBD1	.	TRBJ1-1	TGTGCCAGCAGCTTAGCCCAGGGGGCCGGTGCTTTCTTT	CASSLAQGAGAFF